A single sample gave rise to the 24 T cell receptor beta chains below, sequenced in a study of CD8+ T cells in alopecia areata. Regarding treatment: oral pan-JAK inhibitor, 5-10 mg twice daily. Once RNA had been extracted, it was reverse transcribed into cDNA to act as the sequencing template. The method was immunoSEQ multiplex PCR; TCRdb's version includes in-frame clones alone and lacks a portion of them. This sample has roughly 110,000 clones, with over 80% found just once. The sample here was CD8+ T cells sorted from blood, taken at week 24, from a patient treated with tofacitinib. The origin of the receptors is a human donor with alopecia areata.

This chain uses TRBV30 with TRBJ2-6, with D possibly TRBD2 on 6 matching bases. V lost 2 bases and J lost 1, with 9 bases in between. The CDR3 is made up of 15 amino acids. CDR1 is GTSNPN, CDR2 SVGIG, per germline (reference sequence). The CDR3 loop is CAWSLGGSGANVLTF. The DNA of the CDR3 is TGTGCCTGGAGTCTCGGGGGATCTGGGGCCAACGTCCTGACTTTC.

The rearrangement uses TRBV27 and TRBJ1-1; D not resolved. There are 13 residues in the CDR3. Germline V lookup: CDR1 MNHEY, CDR2 SMNVEV (reference sequence). V was shortened by 3 bases and J by 2 bases, with 7 bases between the two germline ends. CDR3 sequence: CASSFRVNTEAFF. The CDR3 nucleotides read TGTGCCAGCAGTTTTCGAGTCAACACTGAAGCTTTCTTT.

The CDR3 spells CASSPGQGDNGEQFF. Written as DNA, the CDR3 is TGTGCCAGCAGTCCGGGACAGGGGGACAATGGTGAGCAGTTCTTC. V and J are TRBV6-5 and TRBJ2-1; 11 nucleotides match TRBD1. CDR3 length equals 15 residues. With 5 bases clipped from V and 9 bases from J, the junction kept 9 bases outside the gene matches. Germline CDR1 MNHEY, CDR2 SVGAGI.

This chain uses TRBV2 with TRBJ2-3, with TRBD2 identical over 7 bases. CDR3 length: 17 residues. Germline lookup yields CDR1 SNHLY and CDR2 FYNNEI. The V and J ends lost 6 bases and 7 bases, in that order; junction bases with no gene match: 19. CDR3 region: CASSPTRTSDHINTQYF. CDR3 DNA: TGTGCCAGCAGCCCGACCCGAACTAGCGATCACATAAATACGCAGTATTTT.

J is TRBJ2-7 and V is TRBV7-9; no clear D gene. CDR3 size: 13 residues. Germline CDR1 reads SEHNR; CDR2 reads FQNEAQ (reference sequence). Trimming pared 1 base from V and 2 bases from J, leaving 6 bases between. CDR3 sequence (DNA): TGTGCCAGCAGCTTAGTTGGGGCCTACGAGCAGTACTTC. Amino acid sequence: CASSLVGAYEQYF. The complete variable domain, with remaining parts taken from reference TRBV7-9 and TRBJ2-7, reads DTGVSQNPRHKITKRGQNVTFRCDPISEHNRLYWYRQTLGQGPEFLTYFQNEAQLEKSRLLSDRFSAERPKGSFSTLEIQRTEQGDSAMYLCASSLVGAYEQYFGPGTRLTVT.

The genes are TRBV14 and TRBJ1-2; TRBD1 matches at 8 bases. The trim removed 0 bases at V and 5 bases at J, leaving 2 bases unmatched. Germline V gene sequence: CDR1 SGHDN, CDR2 FVKESK. CDR3 length equals 14 residues. The CDR3 region has the DNA TGTGCCAGCAGCCAAGATGGGACAGGATATGGCTACACCTTC. Translating it yields CASSQDGTGYGYTF. The variable domain in full, completed from reference TRBV14 and TRBJ1-2, reads EAGVTQFPSHSVIEKGQTVTLRCDPISGHDNLYWYRRVMGKEIKFLLHFVKESKQDESGMPNNRFLAERTGGTYSTLKVQPAELEDSGVYFCASSQDGTGYGYTFGSGTRLTVV.

This rearrangement joins TRBV29-1 to TRBJ2-5; the D gene could be TRBD1 or TRBD2 (5 bases each). V was shortened by 1 base and J by 5 bases, with 14 bases between the two germline ends. The CDR3 is made up of 14 amino acids. Germline CDR1 is SQVTM and CDR2 is ANQGSEA. The CDR3: CSVEGGRGEETQYF. The CDR3 DNA follows: TGCAGCGTTGAAGGTGGGAGAGGGGAGGAGACCCAGTACTTC. Full variable domain (rest looked up from reference TRBV29-1 and TRBJ2-5): SAVISQKPSRDICQRGTSLTIQCQVDSQVTMMFWYRQQPGQSLTLIATANQGSEATYESGFVIDKFPISRPNLTFSTLTVSNMSPEDSSIYLCSVEGGRGEETQYFGPGTRLLVL.

The gene calls are TRBV7-9 and TRBJ2-2, with TRBD1 matching 12 bases. Germline V gene sequence: CDR1 SEHNR, CDR2 FQNEAQ (reference sequence). The J segment lost 6 bases and the V segment lost 3 bases, leaving 14 bases of the junction unmatched. The CDR3 runs 19 residues. The CDR3 loop reads CASSLDSPAGQGAPGELFF. The CDR3 DNA follows: TGTGCCAGCAGCTTGGATTCTCCGGCGGGACAGGGGGCACCCGGGGAGCTGTTTTTT.

This sequence joins TRBV4-1 and TRBJ1-5; TRBD1 is a possible D gene (5 bases). Trimming cost V 0 bases and J 7 bases, with 13 bases left between them. CDR3 length: 15 amino acids. CDR1 and CDR2 from the germline V gene are MGHRA and YSYEKL. The CDR3 DNA follows: TGCGCCAGCAGCCAAGAAGGAAGGGGAGGCCAGCCCCAGCATTTT. Its protein product is CASSQEGRGGQPQHF.

The CDR3 bases are TGTGCCAGCAGCTCCCCAGGGGGTCCGACCTACAATGAGCAGTTCTTC. The encoded protein is CASSSPGGPTYNEQFF. The rearrangement links TRBV7-9 to TRBJ2-1; 7 bases match TRBD1. V lost 4 bases, J lost 2 bases, and 8 bases stayed unmatched. In germline, CDR1 is SEHNR, CDR2 FQNEAQ (reference sequence). The CDR3 sequence is 16 residues long.

This chain links TRBV2 with TRBJ2-2; TRBD1 matches 7 bases. This CDR3 has 13 amino acids. CDR1 is SNHLY and CDR2 is FYNNEI in the germline V gene. V lost 10 bases and J lost 3; bases outside the gene matches: 5. In nucleotides, the CDR3 is TGTGCCATGACAGGGATTGACACCGGGGAGCTGTTTTTT. Residues: CAMTGIDTGELFF.

The genes are TRBV18 and TRBJ2-7, with 9 bases that match TRBD1. The CDR3 loop spans 14 amino acids. J was trimmed by 6 bases and V by 8 bases; bases with no gene match: 11. Germline CDR1 KGHSH, CDR2 LQKENI. The CDR3 DNA reads as TGTGCCAGCCAAAACTCGGACAGGGGCCCCGAGCAGTACTTC. Amino acid sequence: CASQNSDRGPEQYF.

The chain has TRBV27 and TRBJ1-1, with TRBD1 matching 9 bases. Germline-derived CDR1 and CDR2 are MNHEY and SMNVEV (reference sequence). Trimming removed 6 bases from V and 4 bases from J; junction bases left unmatched: 6. The CDR3 sequence is 14 residues long. The CDR3 coding sequence is TGTGCCAGCAGGGTACAGGGGGCAGGCACTGAAGCTTTCTTT. Amino acids: CASRVQGAGTEAFF.

The J gene is TRBJ2-5, the V gene TRBV5-1; TRBD1 matches at 10 bases. The CDR3 spans 14 residues. The V segment lost 3 bases and the J segment 3 bases; nucleotides outside the gene matches: 2. Germline values: CDR1 SGHRS, CDR2 YFSETQ. CDR3 in amino acids: CASSSGTGEETQYF. For the CDR3, the DNA is TGCGCCAGCAGCTCAGGGACAGGGGAAGAGACCCAGTACTTC.

The V call is TRBV10-3, the J call TRBJ2-1, with D possibly matching TRBD1 (6 bases). The CDR3 loop spans 14 amino acids. Trimming stripped 3 bases from V and 5 bases from J, with 11 bases between. The germline V gene encodes CDR1 ENHRY and CDR2 SYGVKD. CDR3 nucleotide sequence: TGTGCCATCAGTGATCCCCGGGACAACAATGAGCAGTTCTTC. It is translated as CAISDPRDNNEQFF.

In its sample, this clone was seen a few times. J is TRBJ1-6 and V is TRBV4-1; D call uncertain. V shed 6 bases and J shed 3 bases, with 15 bases lying between them. Germline V gene sequence: CDR1 MGHRA, CDR2 YSYEKL. This CDR3 spans 16 amino acids. CDR3 region: CASSGPAGIYNSPLHF. Here the CDR3 DNA reads TGCGCCAGCAGTGGTCCTGCCGGTATCTATAATTCACCCCTCCACTTT.

This chain connects TRBV14 to TRBJ2-5, with D perhaps TRBD2 (6 bases). The V gene's germline CDR1 is SGHDN and CDR2 FVKESK. Trimming shortened V by 4 bases and J by 1 base, and 13 bases separated the two germline ends. CDR3 size: 15 residues. In DNA form, the CDR3 reads TGTGCCAGCAGCCGGCGGGGCAGAGCCCAAGAGACCCAGTACTTC. It translates to CASSRRGRAQETQYF.

This chain uses TRBV18 with TRBJ2-2; no firm D call. Germline V lookup: CDR1 KGHSH, CDR2 LQKENI. The CDR3 covers 12 residues. The V and J ends lost 0 bases and 6 bases respectively, with 2 bases between them. The CDR3 loop is CASSPPSGELFF. DNA for the CDR3: TGTGCCAGCTCACCACCGTCCGGGGAGCTGTTTTTT.

This clone has only one observation. V usage is TRBV30 and J usage is TRBJ2-4, with D unresolved. Germline V CDR1 and CDR2: GTSNPN, SVGIG (reference sequence). This CDR3 region has 11 residues. V dropped 1 base and J dropped 6 bases, with 4 bases sitting between them. CDR3 amino acids: CAWSDGNIQYF. The DNA of the CDR3 is TGTGCCTGGAGTGACGGAAACATTCAGTACTTC.

The chain combines TRBV19 with TRBJ2-2; a possible D gene is TRBD1 (5 bases). The CDR3 has 16 amino acids. V was clipped by 6 bases and J by 2 bases, with 16 bases between them. The germline CDR1 and CDR2 sequences are LNHDA and SQIVND (reference sequence). CDR3 DNA sequence: TGTGCCAGTAGCACAACGCAGGGAACTAACACCGGGGAGCTGTTTTTT. Protein product: CASSTTQGTNTGELFF. Variable domain in full (rest from reference TRBV19 and TRBJ2-2): DGGITQSPKYLFRKEGQNVTLSCEQNLNHDAMYWYRQDPGQGLRLIYYSQIVNDFQKGDIAEGYSVSREKKESFPLTVTSAQKNPTAFYLCASSTTQGTNTGELFFGEGSRLTVL.

The chain combines TRBV19 with TRBJ2-1; unclear D gene. Trimming pared 5 bases from V and 8 bases from J, leaving 16 bases between. This CDR3 is 14 amino acids long. Germline V gene sequence: CDR1 LNHDA, CDR2 SQIVND (reference sequence). The CDR3 DNA reads as TGTGCCAGTAGTGGCAACCTGATTCCGGATGAGCAGTTCTTC. Residues: CASSGNLIPDEQFF.

The chain uses TRBV9 and TRBJ1-1, with 9 bases matching TRBD1. The CDR3 has 16 amino acids. V lost 0 bases to trimming and J lost 7 bases; unmatched junction nucleotides: 10. In germline, CDR1 is SGDLS, CDR2 YYNGEE. CDR3 coding DNA: TGTGCCAGCAGCGTAGACGGACAGGGGACTAGGAATGAAGCTTTCTTT. It codes for CASSVDGQGTRNEAFF.

The chain carries TRBV2 and TRBJ2-1; D uncertain. Germline V gives CDR1 SNHLY, CDR2 FYNNEI. CDR3 size: 14 residues. Trimming removed 9 bases at V and 4 bases at J, with 16 bases between. The CDR3 region has the DNA TGTGCCAGTAGATCCCCGTCCCTTTACAATGAGCAGTTCTTC. Its protein is CASRSPSLYNEQFF.

The rearrangement uses TRBV5-4 and TRBJ2-5, with TRBD2 identical over 8 bases. The CDR3 runs to 13 residues. Per germline, CDR1 SGHNT and CDR2 YYREEE (reference sequence). V lost 4 bases and J lost 5; bases outside the gene matches: 4. CDR3 DNA: TGTGCCAGCAGCCAGGGACTAGGGGAGACCCAGTACTTC. This sequence encodes CASSQGLGETQYF.